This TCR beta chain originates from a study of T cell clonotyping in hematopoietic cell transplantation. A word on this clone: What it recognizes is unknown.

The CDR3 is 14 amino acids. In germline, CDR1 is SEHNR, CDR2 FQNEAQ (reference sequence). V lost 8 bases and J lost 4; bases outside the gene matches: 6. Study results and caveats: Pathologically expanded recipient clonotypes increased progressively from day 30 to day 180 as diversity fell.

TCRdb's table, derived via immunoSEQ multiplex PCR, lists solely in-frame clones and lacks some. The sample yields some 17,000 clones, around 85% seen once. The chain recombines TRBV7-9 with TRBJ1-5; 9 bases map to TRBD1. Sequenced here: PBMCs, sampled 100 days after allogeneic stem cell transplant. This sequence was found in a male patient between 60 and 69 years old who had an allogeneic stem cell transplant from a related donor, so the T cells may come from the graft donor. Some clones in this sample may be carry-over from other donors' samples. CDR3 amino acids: CASGRQGVNQPQHF. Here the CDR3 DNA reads TGTGCCAGCGGTCGACAGGGGGTAAATCAGCCCCAGCATTTT.